One TCR beta chain is described in this entry. Assay used: immunoSEQ multiplex PCR; TCRdb lists only in-frame clones, some missing. The top ten hold around 6% of the sample, which has fewer than 300,000 clones, about 86% seen once. The CDR3 sequence is 13 residues long. Germline lookup yields CDR1 GTSNPN and CDR2 SVGIG (reference sequence). The trim removed 1 base at V and 8 bases at J, leaving 2 bases unmatched. The entry originates in a study of blood T cell repertoires in COVID-19. Sequenced material: peripheral blood. The receptor was derived from a man older than 75 with acute or convalescent COVID-19. V and J are TRBV30 and TRBJ1-6, with TRBD1 matching over 7 bases. The CDR3, as DNA: TGTGCCTGGAGTGGGACAGGAGATTCACCCCTCCACTTT. Translation gives CAWSGTGDSPLHF.